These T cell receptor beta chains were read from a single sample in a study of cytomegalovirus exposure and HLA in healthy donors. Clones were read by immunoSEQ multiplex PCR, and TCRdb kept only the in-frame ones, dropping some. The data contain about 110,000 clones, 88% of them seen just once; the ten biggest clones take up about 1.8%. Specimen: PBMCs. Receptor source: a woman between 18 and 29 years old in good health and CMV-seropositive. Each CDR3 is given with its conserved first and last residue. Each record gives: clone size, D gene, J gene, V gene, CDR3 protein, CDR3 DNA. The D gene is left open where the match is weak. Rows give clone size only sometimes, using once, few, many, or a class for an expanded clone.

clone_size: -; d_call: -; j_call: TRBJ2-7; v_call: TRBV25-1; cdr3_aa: CASSDSGSSYEQYF; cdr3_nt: TGTGCCAGCAGTGATAGCGGCAGCTCCTACGAGCAGTACTTC
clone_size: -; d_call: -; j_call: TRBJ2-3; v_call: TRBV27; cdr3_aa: CASSTAAEDTQYF; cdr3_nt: TGTGCCAGCAGCACGGCAGCGGAAGATACGCAGTATTTT
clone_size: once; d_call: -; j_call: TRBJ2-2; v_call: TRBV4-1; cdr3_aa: CASSRLGRGTGELFF; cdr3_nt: TGCGCCAGCAGCCGTCTAGGAAGAGGGACCGGGGAGCTGTTTTTT
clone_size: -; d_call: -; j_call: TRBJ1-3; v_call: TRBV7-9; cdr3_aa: CASSPGVNSGNTIYF; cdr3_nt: TGTGCCAGCAGCCCCGGAGTTAATTCTGGAAACACCATATATTTT
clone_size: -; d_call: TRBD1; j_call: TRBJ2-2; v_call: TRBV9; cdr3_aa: CASSLGQGADTGELFF; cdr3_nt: TGTGCCAGCAGCCTGGGACAGGGGGCTGACACCGGGGAGCTGTTTTTT
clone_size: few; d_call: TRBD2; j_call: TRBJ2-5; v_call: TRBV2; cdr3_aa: CASTERGHQETQYF; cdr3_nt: TGTGCCAGCACCGAGCGGGGACACCAAGAGACCCAGTACTTC
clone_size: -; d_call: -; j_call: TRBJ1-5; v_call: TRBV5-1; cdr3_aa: CASSLSGPGEPQHF; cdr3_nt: TGCGCCAGCAGCTTATCTGGTCCCGGGGAGCCCCAGCATTTT
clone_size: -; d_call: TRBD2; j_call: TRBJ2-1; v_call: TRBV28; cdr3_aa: CASSLFVGGGNNEQFF; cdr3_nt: TGTGCCAGCAGTTTATTTGTCGGGGGGGGAAACAATGAGCAGTTCTTC
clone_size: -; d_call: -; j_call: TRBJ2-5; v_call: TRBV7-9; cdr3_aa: CASSLSLLPQETQYF; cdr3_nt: TGTGCCAGCAGCTTATCGCTGCTACCTCAAGAGACCCAGTACTTC
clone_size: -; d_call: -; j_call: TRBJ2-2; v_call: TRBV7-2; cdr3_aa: CASSLVPDFITTGELFF; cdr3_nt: TGTGCCAGCAGCTTAGTGCCGGACTTCATAACCACCGGGGAGCTGTTTTTT
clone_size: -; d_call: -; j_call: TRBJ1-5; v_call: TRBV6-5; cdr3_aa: CASSYGGNQPQHF; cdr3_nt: TGTGCCAGCAGTTACGGAGGCAATCAGCCCCAGCATTTT
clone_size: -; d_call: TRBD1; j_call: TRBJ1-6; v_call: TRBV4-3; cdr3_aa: CASSQGTGEYNSPLHF; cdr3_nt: TGCGCCAGCAGCCAAGGGACAGGGGAATATAATTCACCCCTCCACTTT
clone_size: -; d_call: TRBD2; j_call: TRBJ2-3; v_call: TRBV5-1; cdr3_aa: CASSSLAGGGTDTQYF; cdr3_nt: TGCGCCAGCAGCTCCCTAGCGGGGGGGGGCACAGATACGCAGTATTTT
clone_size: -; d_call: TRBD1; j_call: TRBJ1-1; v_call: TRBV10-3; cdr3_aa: CAMTGDTNTEAFF; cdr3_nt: TGTGCCATGACAGGGGACACGAACACTGAAGCTTTCTTT
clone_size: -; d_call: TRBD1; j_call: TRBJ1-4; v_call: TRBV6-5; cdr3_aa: CASSYSDRGGEKLFF; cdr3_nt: TGTGCCAGCAGTTACTCAGACAGGGGAGGTGAAAAACTGTTTTTT
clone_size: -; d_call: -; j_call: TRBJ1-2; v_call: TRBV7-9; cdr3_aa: CASYPQENYGYTF; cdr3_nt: TGTGCCAGCTACCCACAGGAGAACTATGGCTACACCTTC
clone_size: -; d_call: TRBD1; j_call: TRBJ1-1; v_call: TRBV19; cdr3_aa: CASGTGFYTEAFF; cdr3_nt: TGTGCATCCGGGACAGGGTTTTACACTGAAGCTTTCTTT
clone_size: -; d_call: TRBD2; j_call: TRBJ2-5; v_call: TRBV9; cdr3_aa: CASSARGGPQETQYF; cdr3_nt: TGTGCCAGCAGCGCCCGGGGGGGCCCCCAAGAGACCCAGTACTTC
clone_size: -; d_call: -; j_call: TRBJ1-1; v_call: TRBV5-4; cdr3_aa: CASSVDGNTEAFF; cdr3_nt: TGTGCCAGCAGCGTGGACGGGAACACTGAAGCTTTCTTT
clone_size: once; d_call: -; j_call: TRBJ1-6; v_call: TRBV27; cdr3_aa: CASSFSFGQTYNSPLHF; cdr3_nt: TGTGCCAGCAGCTTTTCCTTCGGACAGACTTATAATTCACCCCTCCACTTT
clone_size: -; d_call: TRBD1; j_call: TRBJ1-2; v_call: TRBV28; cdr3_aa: CASSLTGGRGYTF; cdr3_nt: TGTGCCAGCAGTTTGACAGGGGGCAGAGGCTACACCTTC
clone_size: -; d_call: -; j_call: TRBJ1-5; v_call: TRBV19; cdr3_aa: CASSNSGGSNQPQHF; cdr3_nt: TGTGCCAGTAGTAATTCGGGGGGCAGCAATCAGCCCCAGCATTTT
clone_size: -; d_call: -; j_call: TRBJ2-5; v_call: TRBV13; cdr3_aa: CASSNRGKETQYF; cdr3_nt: TGTGCCAGCAGCAACCGGGGAAAAGAGACCCAGTACTTC
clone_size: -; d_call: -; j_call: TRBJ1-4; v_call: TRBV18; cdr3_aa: CASSPMAGGNEKLFF; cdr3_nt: TGTGCCAGCTCGCCAATGGCAGGAGGTAATGAAAAACTGTTTTTT
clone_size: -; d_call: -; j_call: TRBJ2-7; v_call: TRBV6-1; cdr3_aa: CASSEASSGGNEQYF; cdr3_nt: TGTGCCAGCAGTGAAGCGTCTTCCGGAGGTAACGAGCAGTACTTC
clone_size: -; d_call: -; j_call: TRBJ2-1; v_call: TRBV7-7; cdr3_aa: CASSLEQTGEQFF; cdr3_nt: TGTGCTAGCAGCTTAGAACAGACAGGAGAGCAGTTCTTC
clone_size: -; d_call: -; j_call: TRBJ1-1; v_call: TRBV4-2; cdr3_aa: CASSQDMAGLMNTEAFF; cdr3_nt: TGTGCCAGCAGCCAAGACATGGCAGGACTAATGAACACTGAAGCTTTCTTT
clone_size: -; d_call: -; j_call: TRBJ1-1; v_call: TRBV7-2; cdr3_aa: CASTFRGLNTEAFF; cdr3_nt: TGTGCCAGCACCTTTCGAGGGTTGAACACTGAAGCTTTCTTT
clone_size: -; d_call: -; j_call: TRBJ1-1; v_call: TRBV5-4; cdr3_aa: CASSLAASLNTEAFF; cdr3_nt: TGTGCCAGCAGCTTGGCCGCGAGTTTGAACACTGAAGCTTTCTTT
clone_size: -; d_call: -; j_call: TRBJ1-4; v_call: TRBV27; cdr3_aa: CASSLSPPSRFASNEKLFF; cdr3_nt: TGTGCCAGCAGTTTATCGCCCCCTAGCAGATTTGCAAGTAATGAAAAACTGTTTTTT
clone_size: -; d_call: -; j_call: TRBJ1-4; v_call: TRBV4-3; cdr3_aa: CASSQVGGEKLFF; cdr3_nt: TGCGCCAGCAGCCAAGTAGGGGGTGAAAAACTGTTTTTT
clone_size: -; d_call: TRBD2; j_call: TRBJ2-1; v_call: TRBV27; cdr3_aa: CASAPGGSYNEQFF; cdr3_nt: TGTGCCTCAGCCCCGGGAGGTAGCTACAATGAGCAGTTCTTC
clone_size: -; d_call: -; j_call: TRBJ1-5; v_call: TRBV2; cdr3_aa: CASSPGGGGQPQHF; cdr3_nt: TGTGCCAGCAGCCCCGGGGGGGGCGGACAGCCCCAGCATTTT
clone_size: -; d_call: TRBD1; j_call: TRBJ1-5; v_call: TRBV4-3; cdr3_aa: CASSQSLNRGNQPQHF; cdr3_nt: TGCGCCAGCAGCCAATCTCTTAACAGGGGGAATCAGCCCCAGCATTTT
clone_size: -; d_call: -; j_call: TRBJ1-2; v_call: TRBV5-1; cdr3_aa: CASSYGAGSSYGYTF; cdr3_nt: TGCGCCAGCAGTTATGGGGCTGGAAGTTCCTATGGCTACACCTTC
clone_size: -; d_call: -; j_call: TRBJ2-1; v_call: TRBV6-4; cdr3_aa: CASSDGGAGQYNEQFF; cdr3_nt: TGTGCCAGCAGTGACGGAGGAGCCGGTCAATACAATGAGCAGTTCTTC
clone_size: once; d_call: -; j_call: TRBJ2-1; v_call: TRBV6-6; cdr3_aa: CASSLSGHSYNEQFF; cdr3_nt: TGTGCCAGCAGCCTTAGCGGCCACTCCTACAATGAGCAGTTCTTC
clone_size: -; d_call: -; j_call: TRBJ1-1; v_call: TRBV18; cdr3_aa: CASSPSAGTEAFF; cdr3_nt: TGTGCCAGCTCCCCCTCGGCAGGGACTGAAGCTTTCTTT
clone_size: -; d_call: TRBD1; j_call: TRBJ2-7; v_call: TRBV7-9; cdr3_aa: CASTGTGVLYEQYF; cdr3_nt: TGTGCCAGCACCGGGACAGGGGTATTGTACGAGCAGTACTTC
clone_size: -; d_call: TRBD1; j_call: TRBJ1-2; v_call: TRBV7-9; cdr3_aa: CASSSGTGFGYTF; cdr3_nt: TGTGCCAGCAGCTCGGGGACAGGGTTTGGCTACACCTTC
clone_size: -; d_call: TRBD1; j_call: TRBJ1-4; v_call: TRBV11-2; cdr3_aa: CASSPGQGQFQKLFF; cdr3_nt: TGTGCCAGCAGCCCCGGACAGGGTCAATTCCAAAAACTGTTTTTT
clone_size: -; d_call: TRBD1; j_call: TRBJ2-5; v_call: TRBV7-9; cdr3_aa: CASSPPGTAETQYF; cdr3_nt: TGTGCCAGCAGCCCCCCCGGGACAGCAGAGACCCAGTACTTC
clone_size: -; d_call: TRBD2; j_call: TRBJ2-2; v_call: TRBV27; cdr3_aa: CASTRGLAGGRRSGELFF; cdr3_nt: TGTGCCAGCACCCGGGGACTAGCGGGGGGTAGGCGTTCCGGGGAGCTGTTTTTT
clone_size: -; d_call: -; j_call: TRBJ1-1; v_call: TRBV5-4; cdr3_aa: CASRGNTEAFF; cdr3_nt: TGTGCCAGTCGCGGGAACACTGAAGCTTTCTTT
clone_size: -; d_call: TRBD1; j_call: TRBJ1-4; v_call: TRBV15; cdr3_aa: CATNPDRGDEKLFF; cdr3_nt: TGTGCCACCAACCCTGACAGGGGTGATGAAAAACTGTTTTTT
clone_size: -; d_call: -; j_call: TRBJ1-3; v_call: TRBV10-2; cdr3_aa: CASSESGASGNTIYF; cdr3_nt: TGCGCCAGCAGTGAGTCAGGGGCGTCAGGAAACACCATATATTTT
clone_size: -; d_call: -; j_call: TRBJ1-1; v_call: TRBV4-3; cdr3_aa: CASSRKLGVGRDTEAFF; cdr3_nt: TGCGCCAGCAGCCGAAAGTTAGGGGTAGGGAGGGACACTGAAGCTTTCTTT
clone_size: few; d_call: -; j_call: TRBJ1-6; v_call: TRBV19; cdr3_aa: CASTSRGTGSPLHF; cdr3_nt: TGTGCCAGTACTTCAAGGGGAACGGGCTCACCCCTCCACTTT
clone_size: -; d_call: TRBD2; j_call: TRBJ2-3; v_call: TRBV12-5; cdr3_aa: CASGLVLSSGGTDTQYF; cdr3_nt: TGTGCTAGTGGTTTGGTACTCTCTAGCGGGGGAACAGATACGCAGTATTTT
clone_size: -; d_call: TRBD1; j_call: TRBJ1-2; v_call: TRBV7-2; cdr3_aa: CASSPGQVYGYTF; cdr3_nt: TGTGCCAGCAGCCCGGGACAGGTTTATGGCTACACCTTC
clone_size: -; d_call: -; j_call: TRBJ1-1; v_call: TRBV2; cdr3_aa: CASSVEENTEAFF; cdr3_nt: TGTGCCAGCAGTGTAGAAGAGAACACTGAAGCTTTCTTT